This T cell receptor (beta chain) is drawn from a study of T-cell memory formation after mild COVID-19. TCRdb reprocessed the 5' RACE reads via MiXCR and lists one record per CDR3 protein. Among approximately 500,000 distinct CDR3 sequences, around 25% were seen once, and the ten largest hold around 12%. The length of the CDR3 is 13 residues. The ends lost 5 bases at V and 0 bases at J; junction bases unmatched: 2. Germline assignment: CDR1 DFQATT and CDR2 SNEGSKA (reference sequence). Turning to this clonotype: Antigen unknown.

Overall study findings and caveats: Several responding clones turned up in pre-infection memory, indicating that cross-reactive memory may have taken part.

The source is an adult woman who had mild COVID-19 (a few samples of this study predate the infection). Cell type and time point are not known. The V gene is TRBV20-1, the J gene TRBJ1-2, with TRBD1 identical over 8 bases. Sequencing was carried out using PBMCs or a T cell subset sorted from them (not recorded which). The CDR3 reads CSAGQGSNYGYTF. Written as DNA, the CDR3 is TGCAGTGCTGGACAGGGTTCTAACTATGGCTACACCTTC.